This T cell receptor beta chain emerged from a study of blood T cell repertoires in COVID-19. Study overall: The United States, Italy and Spain provided the acute and convalescent COVID-19 samples. Sources were T cells, B-cell-depleted T cells, or PBMCs; the material itself was cDNA or gDNA.

The CDR3 spans 16 residues. The germline V gene encodes CDR1 LNHDA and CDR2 SQIVND (reference sequence). V lost 0 bases and J 4 bases, leaving 16 bases between the germline ends. Sequencing used immunoSEQ multiplex PCR; TCRdb keeps in-frame clones, though not all of them. The sample records about 380,000 clones, around 84% being singletons. The source material was peripheral blood. The J gene is TRBJ2-7, the V gene TRBV19, with D possibly matching TRBD2 (5 bases). The receptor was derived from a woman aged 18-29 years with acute or convalescent COVID-19. The CDR3 region has the DNA TGTGCCAGTAGTATAGATCCAGGAGGAATGAGGTACGAGCAGTACTTC. Protein product: CASSIDPGGMRYEQYF.